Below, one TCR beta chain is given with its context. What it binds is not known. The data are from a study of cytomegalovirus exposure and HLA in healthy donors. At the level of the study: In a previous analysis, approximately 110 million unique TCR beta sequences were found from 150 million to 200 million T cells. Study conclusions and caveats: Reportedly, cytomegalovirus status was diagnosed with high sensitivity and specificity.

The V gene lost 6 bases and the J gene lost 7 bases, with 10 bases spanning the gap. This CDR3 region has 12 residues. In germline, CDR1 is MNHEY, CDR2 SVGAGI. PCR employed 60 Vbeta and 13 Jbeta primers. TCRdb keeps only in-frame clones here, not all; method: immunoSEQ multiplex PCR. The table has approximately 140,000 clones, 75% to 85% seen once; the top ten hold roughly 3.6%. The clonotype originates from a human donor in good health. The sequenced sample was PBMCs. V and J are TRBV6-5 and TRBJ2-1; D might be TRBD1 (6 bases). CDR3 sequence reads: CASRDSWNEQFF. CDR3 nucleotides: TGTGCCAGCAGGGACAGTTGGAATGAGCAGTTCTTC.